The 24 T cell receptor beta chains in this list originate from one sample, sequenced in a study of blood T cell repertoires in COVID-19. Sequencing was performed with immunoSEQ multiplex PCR; in TCRdb, only in-frame clones are kept and a portion is missing. The sample has over 150,000 clones; about four fifths are singletons. Material for sequencing was peripheral blood. These receptors were taken from a woman aged 80 or over with acute or convalescent COVID-19.

In nucleotides, the CDR3 is TGTGCCAGTAGTATGAGTGAGTATGAGCAGTACTTC. Its protein is CASSMSEYEQYF. The genes are TRBV19 and TRBJ2-7; D is unresolved. The CDR3 covers 12 residues. The ends were cut back, 3 bases at V and 7 bases at J, with 10 bases in the middle. Germline-derived CDR1 and CDR2 are LNHDA and SQIVND (reference sequence).

The chain combines TRBV30 with TRBJ1-2, with 8 bases identical to TRBD1. This CDR3 is 12 amino acids long. With V trimmed by 3 bases and J by 8 bases, 5 bases remained unmatched. Germline CDR1 reads GTSNPN; CDR2 reads SVGIG (reference sequence). The CDR3 is CAWSPGGVGYTF. For the CDR3, the DNA is TGTGCCTGGAGCCCAGGGGGCGTCGGCTACACCTTC.

The V gene is TRBV3-1 (or the pseudogene TRBV3-2), the J gene TRBJ1-1; tentatively, D is TRBD1 (6 bases). Germline V gives CDR1 LGHDT, CDR2 YNNKEL (reference sequence). The CDR3 spans 13 residues. The ends were cut back, 7 bases at V and 4 bases at J, with 13 bases in the middle. The CDR3 DNA is TGTGCCAGCAACTTCAGGGGAGTCACTGAAGCTTTCTTT. Translation gives CASNFRGVTEAFF.

This chain uses TRBV9 with TRBJ2-7; D may be TRBD1 (6 bases). V dropped 3 bases and J dropped 3 bases, with 16 bases sitting between them. Germline V gene data show CDR1 as SGDLS and CDR2 as YYNGEE. There are 15 residues in the CDR3. The CDR3 bases are TGTGCCAGCAGCGCGGGGACAAACCCGAACTACGAGCAGTACTTC. Protein product: CASSAGTNPNYEQYF.

This clone appeared once. V is TRBV19 and J is TRBJ2-7; perhaps TRBD1 as D (6 bases). Looked up from germline, CDR1 is LNHDA and CDR2 is SQIVND (reference sequence). V gave up 0 bases and J gave up 4 bases, with 10 bases separating them. CDR3 size: 14 residues. The CDR3 DNA reads TGTGCCAGTAGTATAGAAGCAGGGGTATACGAGCAGTACTTC. Its protein is CASSIEAGVYEQYF.

The rearrangement uses TRBV25-1 and TRBJ2-1, with TRBD1 matching 10 bases. V lost 6 bases and J lost 2; bases outside the gene matches: 7. Germline values: CDR1 MGHDK, CDR2 SYGVNS. The CDR3 is 16 residues long. Here the CDR3 DNA reads TGTGCCAGCAGAAGGGACGGGACAGGGGCCTACAATGAGCAGTTCTTC. It encodes CASRRDGTGAYNEQFF.

This clone has a single count. The chain carries TRBV5-4 and TRBJ2-7; 9 nucleotides align to TRBD1. The V segment lost 0 bases and the J segment 4 bases; nucleotides outside the gene matches: 2. Germline V gene sequence: CDR1 SGHNT, CDR2 YYREEE (reference sequence). CDR3 size: 14 residues. The CDR3 here is CASSLEQGAYEQYF. In nucleotides, the CDR3 is TGTGCCAGCAGCTTGGAACAGGGGGCATACGAGCAGTACTTC.

For the CDR3, the DNA is TGTGCCACCAGCAGAGATCGTTACTCCTACAATGAGCAGTTCTTC. It encodes CATSRDRYSYNEQFF. The chain has TRBV15 and TRBJ2-1, with no clear D. The CDR3 sequence is 15 residues long. Germline CDR1 LNHNV, CDR2 YYDKDF (reference sequence). Trimming cost V 0 bases and J 0 bases, with 6 bases left between them.

The chain carries TRBV7-2 and TRBJ2-7; 8 positions agree with TRBD2. Germline CDR1 and CDR2: SGHTA and FQGNSA. The trim removed 4 bases at V and 3 bases at J, leaving 5 bases unmatched. The CDR3 covers 14 residues. CDR3 in DNA: TGTGCCAGCAGCTCCCGGACTAGCAGCTACGAGCAGTACTTC. Protein sequence: CASSSRTSSYEQYF.

In its sample, this clone was seen a few times. The chain is built from TRBV3-1 (or the pseudogene TRBV3-2) and TRBJ2-3, with a weak D call TRBD1 (6 bases). CDR1 and CDR2 (germline): LGHDT, YNNKEL (reference sequence). CDR3 length: 15 residues. The V end was cut by 4 bases, the J end by 3 bases, with 14 bases between. The CDR3, as DNA: TGTGCCAGCAGCCGCGGACAGCTACTAACAGATACGCAGTATTTT. It codes for CASSRGQLLTDTQYF.

The chain recombines TRBV6-5 with TRBJ2-1, with 8 positions matching TRBD2. Germline loops: CDR1 MNHEY, CDR2 SVGAGI. The CDR3 has 15 amino acids. V lost 5 bases, J lost 2 bases, and 5 bases stayed unmatched. The CDR3, as DNA: TGTGCCAGCAGTCAGGGGACTAGTACCTACAATGAGCAGTTCTTC. It codes for CASSQGTSTYNEQFF.

This chain uses TRBV6-2 or TRBV6-3 with TRBJ2-1; D perhaps matches TRBD1 (6 bases). CDR1 MNHEY and CDR2 SVGEGT come from the germline V gene. The V end lost 0 bases, the J end lost 8 bases, and 8 bases lay between the germline ends. CDR3 size: 13 residues. DNA of the CDR3: TGTGCCAGCAGTTACTCTGAGGGGGATGAGCAGTTCTTC. Translated: CASSYSEGDEQFF.

The rearrangement links TRBV5-4 to TRBJ1-2; TRBD1 aligns across 7 bases. CDR1 is SGHNT and CDR2 is YYREEE in the germline V gene (reference sequence). This CDR3 spans 13 amino acids. The J segment lost 12 bases and the V segment lost 7 bases, leaving 15 bases of the junction unmatched. The CDR3 here is CASSDGDSRGDTF. The CDR3 DNA sequence: TGTGCCAGCTCAGATGGGGACAGCAGGGGGGACACCTTC.

The genes are TRBV5-1 and TRBJ2-1, with TRBD2 matching over 8 bases. Per the germline V gene, CDR1 is SGHRS and CDR2 is YFSETQ. This CDR3 comprises 16 residues. V lost 1 base and J lost 10; bases outside the gene matches: 13. CDR3 protein: CASSLTLGLSGDEQFF. In DNA form, the CDR3 reads TGCGCCAGCAGCTTGACTCTCGGACTTAGCGGGGACGAGCAGTTCTTC.

Here the CDR3 reads CASSAGATDTQYF. The CDR3, as DNA: TGTGCCAGCTCCGCGGGAGCCACAGATACGCAGTATTTT. The J gene is TRBJ2-3, the V gene TRBV18; 7 bases line up with TRBD2. V shed 6 bases, J shed 2 bases, and the junction held 2 bases outside the gene matches. Germline loops: CDR1 KGHSH, CDR2 LQKENI. The CDR3 totals 13 residues. Full variable domain (missing parts from reference TRBV18 and TRBJ2-3): NAGVMQNPRHLVRRRGQEARLRCSPMKGHSHVYWYRQLPEEGLKFMVYLQKENIIDESGMPKERFSAEFPKEGPSILRIQQVVRGDSAAYFCASSAGATDTQYFGPGTRLTVL.

The CDR3 reads CASSVGGEYTEAFF. In nucleotides, the CDR3 is TGTGCCAGCAGTGTAGGGGGCGAGTACACTGAAGCTTTCTTT. This chain joins TRBV25-1 and TRBJ1-1, with 7 positions matching TRBD1. Losses at the gene ends were 4 bases for V and 3 bases for J; bases not matched to a gene: 5. CDR1 and CDR2 from the germline V gene are MGHDK and SYGVNS. CDR3 length: 14 residues.

V gene TRBV12-5 combines with J gene TRBJ1-4, with D possibly TRBD1 on 5 matching bases. The germline V and J ends were trimmed by 6 bases and 4 bases, with 18 bases remaining between them. This CDR3 is built from 16 residues. Germline V gene sequence: CDR1 LGHNT, CDR2 FRNRAP. CDR3 protein: CASGPSPGIFNEKLFF. The CDR3 bases are TGTGCTAGTGGCCCGTCCCCAGGGATCTTTAATGAAAAACTGTTTTTT.

The chain uses TRBV29-1 and TRBJ2-7; D not resolved. Trimming cost V 5 bases and J 4 bases, with 6 bases left between them. The germline V gene has CDR1 SQVTM and CDR2 ANQGSEA. This CDR3 is built from 10 residues. The CDR3 sequence is CSVKQYEQYF. CDR3 nucleotides: TGCAGCGTTAAACAATACGAGCAGTACTTC.

V is TRBV9 and J is TRBJ2-2; D not resolved. V was trimmed by 2 bases and J by 0 bases, leaving 5 bases between them. Germline V gene sequence: CDR1 SGDLS, CDR2 YYNGEE. CDR3 length: 14 amino acids. The DNA for the CDR3 is TGTGCCAGCAGCGTGGGCCCGAACACCGGGGAGCTGTTTTTT. Its translation: CASSVGPNTGELFF. Full variable domain (outside the CDR3, taken from reference TRBV9 and TRBJ2-2): DSGVTQTPKHLITATGQRVTLRCSPRSGDLSVYWYQQSLDQGLQFLIQYYNGEERAKGNILERFSAQQFPDLHSELNLSSLELGDSALYFCASSVGPNTGELFFGEGSRLTVL.

The genes are TRBV7-9 and TRBJ2-1; D perhaps matches TRBD2 (6 bases). This CDR3 region has 16 residues. V was trimmed by 5 bases and J by 0 bases, leaving 14 bases between them. Per the germline V gene, CDR1 is SEHNR and CDR2 is FQNEAQ (reference sequence). In DNA form, the CDR3 reads TGTGCCAGCAGCCCCGGCGGAGGGAACTCCTACAATGAGCAGTTCTTC. Translated: CASSPGGGNSYNEQFF.

The chain links TRBV5-1 to TRBJ2-5; 9 nucleotides align to TRBD1. CDR3 length: 14 residues. V shed 5 bases and J 2 bases; nucleotides not matched to a gene: 4. In germline, CDR1 is SGHRS, CDR2 YFSETQ. CDR3 loop: CASRMGTGQETQYF. The CDR3 DNA is TGCGCCAGCAGGATGGGGACAGGGCAAGAGACCCAGTACTTC.

Here the CDR3 reads CASSWKSGGGGYTF. Here the CDR3 DNA reads TGTGCCAGCAGCTGGAAATCAGGGGGCGGTGGCTACACCTTC. The genes are TRBV7-2 and TRBJ1-2; the match to TRBD1 covers 8 bases. Germline V gives CDR1 SGHTA, CDR2 FQGNSA. CDR3 length: 14 amino acids. V lost 4 bases and J lost 7; bases outside the gene matches: 8.

This chain links TRBV6-2 or TRBV6-3 with TRBJ1-1; D may be TRBD1 (5 bases). V was trimmed by 0 bases and J by 1 base, leaving 12 bases between them. CDR1 is MNHEY and CDR2 is SVGEGT in the germline V gene. The length of the CDR3 is 16 residues. CDR3 residues: CASSYSNGGGNTEAFF. As DNA, the CDR3 is TGTGCCAGCAGTTACTCGAATGGCGGGGGGAACACTGAAGCTTTCTTT.

This clone was detected only once. The DNA for the CDR3 is TGCGCCAGCAGCCCCTGGACTAGCGAGAGCACAGATACGCAGTATTTT. Protein: CASSPWTSESTDTQYF. This chain connects TRBV4-1 to TRBJ2-3; TRBD2 matches at 9 bases. J gave up 0 bases and V 4 bases, and 5 bases lay outside the gene matches. Germline CDR1 MGHRA, CDR2 YSYEKL. This CDR3 region has 16 residues.